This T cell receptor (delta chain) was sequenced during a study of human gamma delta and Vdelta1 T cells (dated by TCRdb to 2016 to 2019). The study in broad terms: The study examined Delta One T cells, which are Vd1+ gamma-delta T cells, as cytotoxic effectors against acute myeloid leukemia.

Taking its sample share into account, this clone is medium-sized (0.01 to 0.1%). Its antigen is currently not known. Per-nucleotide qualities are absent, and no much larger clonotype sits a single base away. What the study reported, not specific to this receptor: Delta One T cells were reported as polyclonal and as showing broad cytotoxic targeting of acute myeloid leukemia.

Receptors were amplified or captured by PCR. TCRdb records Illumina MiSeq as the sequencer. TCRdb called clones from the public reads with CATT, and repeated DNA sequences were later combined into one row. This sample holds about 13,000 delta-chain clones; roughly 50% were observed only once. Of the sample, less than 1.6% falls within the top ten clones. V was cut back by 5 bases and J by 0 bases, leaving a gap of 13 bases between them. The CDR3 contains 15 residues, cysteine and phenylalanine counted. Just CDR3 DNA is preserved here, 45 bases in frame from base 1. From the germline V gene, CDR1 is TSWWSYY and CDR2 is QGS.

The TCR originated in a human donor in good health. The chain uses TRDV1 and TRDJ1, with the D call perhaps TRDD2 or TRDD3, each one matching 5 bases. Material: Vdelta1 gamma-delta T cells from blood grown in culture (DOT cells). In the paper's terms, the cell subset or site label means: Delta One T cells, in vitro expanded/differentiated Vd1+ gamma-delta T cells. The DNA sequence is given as TGTGCTCTTGGGCGTTCCTGGGATTACACCGATAAACTCATCTTT. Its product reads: CALGRSWDYTDKLIF.